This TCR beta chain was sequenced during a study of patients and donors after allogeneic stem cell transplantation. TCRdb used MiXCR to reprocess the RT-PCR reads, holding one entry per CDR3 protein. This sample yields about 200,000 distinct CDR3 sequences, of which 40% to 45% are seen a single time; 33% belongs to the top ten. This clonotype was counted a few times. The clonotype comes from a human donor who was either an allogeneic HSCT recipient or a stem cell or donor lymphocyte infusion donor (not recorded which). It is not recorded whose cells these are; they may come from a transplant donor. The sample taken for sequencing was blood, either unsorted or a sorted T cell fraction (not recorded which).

CDR3 sequence: CASSYFGRGLGGNTIYF. The CDR3 bases are TGTGCCAGCAGTTACTTTGGCAGGGGGCTTGGTGGAAACACCATATATTTT. The chain is built from TRBV6-5 and TRBJ1-3; TRBD1 matches at 8 bases. V gave up 1 base and J gave up 3 bases; unmatched junction bases: 8. CDR1 MNHEY and CDR2 SVGAGI come from the germline V gene. The CDR3 is 17 amino acids.